Listed below are T cell receptor beta chains from one sample, sequenced in a study of shared clonotypes between healthy human individuals. Generated by immunoSEQ multiplex PCR, the TCRdb table keeps only in-frame clones and is missing some. This sample yields around 2.5 million clones, of which more than 85% are seen a single time; about 0.38% belongs to the top ten. Sample: naive CD4+ T cells from PBMCs. These receptors came from a man aged 18 to 30 in good health. Some clones in this sample may be carry-over from other donors' samples. The CDR3 runs from the conserved cysteine through the conserved F or W. The D gene is left open where the match is weak.

cdr3_aa	cdr3_nt	v_call	j_call	d_call
CASSPAGSYEQYF	TGTGCCAGCAGCCCCGCGGGGTCCTACGAGCAGTACTTC	TRBV7-2	TRBJ2-7	.
CASSTETSGRGNEQFF	TGCGCCAGCAGCACCGAGACTAGCGGGAGGGGCAATGAGCAGTTCTTC	TRBV5-1	TRBJ2-1	TRBD2
CASSARGVGSDEQFF	TGTGCCAGCAGCGCCCGCGGGGTGGGGTCGGATGAGCAGTTCTTC	TRBV9	TRBJ2-1	.
CASKTGLSYNEQFF	TGTGCCAGCAAGACAGGGTTGTCCTACAATGAGCAGTTCTTC	TRBV28	TRBJ2-1	TRBD1
CASSEVGTGGGWPQHF	TGTGCCAGCAGTGAAGTCGGGACAGGGGGCGGGTGGCCCCAGCATTTT	TRBV6-1	TRBJ1-5	TRBD1
CASSQGQINEKLFF	TGTGCCAGCAGCCAGGGACAGATTAATGAAAAACTGTTTTTT	TRBV7-9	TRBJ1-4	TRBD1
CASSQAGLAYEQYF	TGCGCCAGCAGCCAAGCGGGGCTTGCCTACGAGCAGTACTTC	TRBV4-3	TRBJ2-7	.
CASSIEGGAEQYF	TGTGCCAGTAGTATAGAGGGGGGCGCCGAGCAGTACTTC	TRBV19	TRBJ2-7	.
CACHWEAGGRGKLFF	TGTGCCTGTCATTGGGAAGCAGGCGGGCGTGGAAAACTGTTTTTT	TRBV30	TRBJ1-4	.
CASSPMTGPYTEAFF	TGTGCCAGCTCACCAATGACAGGTCCCTACACTGAAGCTTTCTTT	TRBV18	TRBJ1-1	.
CASSYTSGRMNTEAFF	TGTGCCAGCAGTTATACTTCAGGCCGCATGAACACTGAAGCTTTCTTT	TRBV6-6	TRBJ1-1	.
CASSVGQAVLYEQYF	TGTGCCAGCAGCGTAGGTCAAGCGGTTCTCTACGAGCAGTACTTC	TRBV9	TRBJ2-7	.
CASSQKGQAETQYF	TGTGCCAGCAGCCAAAAGGGACAGGCGGAGACCCAGTACTTC	TRBV14	TRBJ2-5	TRBD1